This TCR beta chain comes out of a study of cytomegalovirus exposure and HLA in healthy donors. CDR3 length equals 13 residues. The V gene lost 4 bases and the J gene lost 8 bases, with 14 bases spanning the gap. Germline CDR1 and CDR2: SGHTA and FQGTGA. The PCR made use of 60 Vbeta and 13 Jbeta primers. TCRdb's table, derived via immunoSEQ multiplex PCR, lists solely in-frame clones and lacks some. The sample carries approximately 130,000 clones, around 73% recorded once. The V and J genes are TRBV7-3 and TRBJ1-1; the D is unclear. Input material: PBMCs. The receptor was isolated from a man in his fifties in good health and CMV-seronegative. This CDR3 reads CASSSNPRGEAFF. Here the CDR3 DNA reads TGTGCCAGCAGCTCTAACCCTAGAGGCGAAGCTTTCTTT.